This is a list of T cell receptor beta chains from one sample in a study of shared clonotypes between healthy human individuals. Generated by immunoSEQ multiplex PCR, the TCRdb table keeps only in-frame clones and is missing some. The profile shows roughly 2.5 million clones, roughly nine tenths of them singletons. The sequencing input was naive CD4+ T cells sorted from blood. Receptors originate from a man aged 18 to 30 in good health. Both conserved end residues are part of each CDR3. The D gene is left open where the match is weak. For some rows the clone size is stated as once, few or many, or as a class when expanded; others skip it.

d_gene	v_gene	abundance	j_gene	CDR3nt	CDR3aa
NA	TRBV19	NA	TRBJ1-4	TGTGCCAGTAGTACTTACTTTTTGTCGGGAAATAATGAAAAACTGTTTTTT	CASSTYFLSGNNEKLFF
NA	TRBV18	NA	TRBJ2-2	TGTGCCAGCTCACCACGCCAGGTGAACACCGGGGAGCTGTTTTTT	CASSPRQVNTGELFF
NA	TRBV2	NA	TRBJ1-1	TGTGCCAGCAGTGAAACCGGGGTAGGAGCTTTCTTT	CASSETGVGAFF
TRBD2	TRBV5-1	NA	TRBJ2-5	TGCGCCAGCAGCAAGGAGTCTAGCGGGGGGGCCGCTCGAGAGACCCAGTACTTC	CASSKESSGGAARETQYF
TRBD1	TRBV10-1	NA	TRBJ1-1	TGCGCCAGCAGGCGGGACAGGAACACTGAAGCTTTCTTT	CASRRDRNTEAFF
NA	TRBV27	NA	TRBJ1-1	TGTGCCAGCAGTTTCAGGGAGGCGAGGTACGCTTTCTTT	CASSFREARYAFF
TRBD1	TRBV30	NA	TRBJ1-2	TGTGCCTGGGGGATTCCGGGACAGATTTATGGCTACACCTTC	CAWGIPGQIYGYTF
NA	TRBV4-1	NA	TRBJ1-3	TGCGCCAGCAGCCAAGACCAGACCTCTGGAAACACCATATATTTT	CASSQDQTSGNTIYF
NA	TRBV9	NA	TRBJ2-5	TGTGCCAGCAGCGCGGCTAGCCAAGAGACCCAGTACTTC	CASSAASQETQYF
TRBD1	TRBV7-2	NA	TRBJ1-1	TGTGCCAGCAGTTGGGACAGGAACACTGAAGCTTTCTTT	CASSWDRNTEAFF
NA	TRBV5-6	NA	TRBJ2-5	TGTGCCAGCAGCTTGGTGACTCCCCAATCGGAGACCCAGTACTTC	CASSLVTPQSETQYF
NA	TRBV16	NA	TRBJ1-1	TGTGCCAGCAGCCAATCAGTGGGCGAAGCTTTCTTT	CASSQSVGEAFF
NA	TRBV18	many	TRBJ1-5	TGTGCCAGCTCACCACCGAATCAGCCCCAGCATTTT	CASSPPNQPQHF
NA	TRBV7-2	once	TRBJ2-7	TGTGCCAGCAGCTCTAGGGTGGGGGCCACTTGGCAGTACTTC	CASSSRVGATWQYF
TRBD1	TRBV6-5	NA	TRBJ2-2	TGTGCCACCTCGAGAGGGACAGGGGACACCGGGGAGCTGTTTTTT	CATSRGTGDTGELFF
NA	TRBV25-1	NA	TRBJ2-2	TGTGCCAGCAGTGTCTATAACGGGGAGCTGTTTTTT	CASSVYNGELFF
NA	TRBV5-1	NA	TRBJ2-1	TGCGCCAGCAGCTTGGAGGGCCGCGAGCAGTTCTTC	CASSLEGREQFF
NA	TRBV29-1	NA	TRBJ2-2	TGCAGCGTTGAAGGCCCCAAGGGGGGGGAGCTGTTTTTT	CSVEGPKGGELFF
NA	TRBV19	NA	TRBJ2-5	TGTGCCAGTAGTATAGGTGGGGACTACCAAGAGACCCAGTACTTC	CASSIGGDYQETQYF
TRBD2	TRBV10-1	NA	TRBJ2-1	TGCGCCAGCAGGGAGAGCGGGAGCAATGAGCAGTTCTTC	CASRESGSNEQFF
NA	TRBV28	NA	TRBJ2-7	TGTGCCAGCAGTTCCCGTTGGGCAGTTTCCTACGAGCAGTACTTC	CASSSRWAVSYEQYF
NA	TRBV30	NA	TRBJ2-1	TGTGCCTGGAGTGACCGAGGGATCGTGTTCTTC	CAWSDRGIVFF
TRBD1	TRBV2	NA	TRBJ1-5	TGTGCCAGCAGGGACAGGGAAGTAGGACAGCCCCAGCATTTT	CASRDREVGQPQHF
NA	TRBV2	once	TRBJ1-3	TGTGCCAGCAGTGAACAGGCCGGCTCTGGAAACACCATATATTTT	CASSEQAGSGNTIYF
NA	TRBV5-8	NA	TRBJ2-5	TGTGCCAGCAGCTTGGGGACAAAAGGCGAGACCCAGTACTTC	CASSLGTKGETQYF
NA	TRBV14	NA	TRBJ1-2	TGTGCCAGCAGCCAAGAATTGAGGGTCTACACCTTC	CASSQELRVYTF
NA	TRBV18	NA	TRBJ2-3	TGTGCCAGCTCGAACTCAGATACGCAGTATTTT	CASSNSDTQYF
TRBD2	TRBV7-9	NA	TRBJ2-7	TGTGCCAGCAGCTTAAGGTTAGCGGGAGAGGTCCACGAGCAGTACTTC	CASSLRLAGEVHEQYF
NA	TRBV2	few	TRBJ1-6	TGTGCCACAGAACTAGGTAATTCACCCCTCCACTTT	CATELGNSPLHF
NA	TRBV19	NA	TRBJ1-5	TGTGCCAGTAGTATTTTCGCAGACAATCAGCCCCAGCATTTT	CASSIFADNQPQHF
TRBD1	TRBV5-4	NA	TRBJ1-6	TGTGCCAGCAGCCCTTCCGGGACAGGGAATTCACCCCTCCACTTT	CASSPSGTGNSPLHF
TRBD1	TRBV2	NA	TRBJ1-1	TGTGCCAGCAGAGGCGATAACATGGACAGGGGGAACACTGAAGCTTTCTTT	CASRGDNMDRGNTEAFF
TRBD2	TRBV6-6	NA	TRBJ2-7	TGTGCCAGCAGACCCCTAGCGGGACCGACTAGGCAGCAGTACTTC	CASRPLAGPTRQQYF
TRBD2	TRBV19	NA	TRBJ2-4	TGTGCCAGTAGCAGCCCGGGACTAGCGGGGGGGATGACCGTAGCCAAAAACATTCAGTACTTC	CASSSPGLAGGMTVAKNIQYF
NA	TRBV30	NA	TRBJ1-3	TGTGCCTCCAACCTGGGGGGTCAACTTGGAAACACCATATATTTT	CASNLGGQLGNTIYF
TRBD1	TRBV5-1	NA	TRBJ2-3	TGCGCCAGCAGCGTGACAGGGTCCATGGATACGCAGTATTTT	CASSVTGSMDTQYF
NA	TRBV11-2	NA	TRBJ1-1	TGTGCCAGCAGCTTCAAGGGGAACACTGAAGCTTTCTTT	CASSFKGNTEAFF
NA	TRBV19	few	TRBJ1-2	TGTGCCAGTAGGCCGACGCAGGTATCGGATGGCTACACCTTC	CASRPTQVSDGYTF
NA	TRBV4-1	few	TRBJ1-5	TGCGCCAGCAGCCGAGAGACGGGTCAGCCCCAGCATTTT	CASSRETGQPQHF
TRBD1	TRBV6-5	NA	TRBJ1-1	TGTGCCAGCAGTAAGGGACAGGTACGGAACACTGAAGCTTTCTTT	CASSKGQVRNTEAFF
NA	TRBV28	NA	TRBJ1-2	TGTGCCAGCAGTTTAAGCAACGGCTACACCTTC	CASSLSNGYTF
NA	TRBV7-2	NA	TRBJ1-1	TGTGCCAGCAGCCGACAGGCGCAGGGCACTGAAGCTTTCTTT	CASSRQAQGTEAFF
NA	TRBV7-9	NA	TRBJ2-1	TGTGCCAGCAGCTTCAGCATTTCGAGGGTTTGGTACAATGAGCAGTTCTTC	CASSFSISRVWYNEQFF
TRBD1	TRBV5-5	once	TRBJ1-1	TGTGCCAGCAGCCCTGTAGGGGACAGGGGGCTCCGCAGGACTGAAGCTTTCTTT	CASSPVGDRGLRRTEAFF
NA	TRBV25-1	few	TRBJ2-7	TGTGCCAGCAGTGCGACACCGGTTGTGGGGGAGCAGTACTTC	CASSATPVVGEQYF
NA	TRBV9	NA	TRBJ2-7	TGTGCCAGCAGCGTAGGTGGTCAGAGTAGCGGCGAGCAGTACTTC	CASSVGGQSSGEQYF
TRBD1	TRBV19	NA	TRBJ2-7	TGTGCCAGTAGTATGCAGCAGGGGGAAACTCCTAACGAGCAGTACTTC	CASSMQQGETPNEQYF
TRBD2	TRBV5-5	NA	TRBJ2-7	TGTGCCAGCAGCTTGGCGCCGACTAGCGGCCCCTACGAGCAGTACTTC	CASSLAPTSGPYEQYF
NA	TRBV11-2	NA	TRBJ1-1	TGTGCCAGCAGCGTCTCCGGGGCTGAAGCTTTCTTT	CASSVSGAEAFF